A single sample gave rise to the 10 T cell receptor beta chains below, sequenced in a study of T-cell memory formation after mild COVID-19. TCRdb independently ran MiXCR on the 5' RACE reads; one entry per CDR3 protein. The table records tens of thousands of distinct CDR3 sequences, 25% of them present only once. Sequenced sample: PBMCs or a T cell subset sorted from them (not recorded which). The receptors shown here come from a man aged 18 to 35 who had mild COVID-19 (a few samples of this study predate the infection). Cell type and time point are not known.

The chain uses TRBV9 and TRBJ2-3, with 8 bases matching TRBD2. V was clipped by 3 bases and J by 4 bases; unmatched bases: 7. This CDR3 contains 15 residues. CDR1 SGDLS and CDR2 YYNGEE come from the germline V gene. CDR3 nucleotides: TGTGCCAGCAGCGACCAGGGGACTAGGGCAGATACGCAGTATTTT. As protein: CASSDQGTRADTQYF.

The chain joins TRBV7-2 to TRBJ2-2; unclear D gene. The CDR3 is 13 amino acids. Trimming cost V 5 bases and J 6 bases, with 10 bases left between them. The germline V gene has CDR1 SGHTA and CDR2 FQGNSA. In DNA, the CDR3 is TGTGCCAGCAGCACAGCTCCCGCCGGGGAGCTGTTTTTT. Amino acid sequence: CASSTAPAGELFF.

The sample holds a few counts of this clonotype. J is TRBJ2-6 and V is TRBV3-1; no clear D gene. The CDR3 has 16 residues. Trimming took off 0 bases at V and 5 bases at J, with 11 bases between the two ends. Germline lookup yields CDR1 LGHDT and CDR2 YNNKEL (reference sequence). DNA of the CDR3: TGTGCCAGCAGCCAAGATGCCCCATGGAGGGCCAACGTCCTGACTTTC. Its protein is CASSQDAPWRANVLTF.

J is TRBJ2-1 and V is TRBV20-1, with 7 bases identical to TRBD2. Germline CDR1 DFQATT, CDR2 SNEGSKA (reference sequence). Trimming took 2 bases from V and 4 from J; bases not matched to a gene: 8. The CDR3 is made up of 15 amino acids. The CDR3, as DNA: TGCAGTGCTAGATCCGTTCAGCGGGGATACAATGAGCAGTTCTTC. The encoded protein is CSARSVQRGYNEQFF.

This clonotype has only a few counts. The chain combines TRBV29-1 with TRBJ2-5; 11 bases are shared with TRBD2. V shed 4 bases, J shed 1 base, and the junction held 5 bases outside the gene matches. CDR1 is SQVTM and CDR2 is ANQGSEA in the germline V gene. The CDR3 consists of 15 residues. The CDR3 protein is CSVVRLAGGQETQYF. The CDR3 DNA sequence: TGCAGCGTTGTAAGGCTAGCGGGGGGCCAAGAGACCCAGTACTTC.

This clonotype was counted between two and nine times. This chain links TRBV10-3 with TRBJ1-5, with D perhaps matching TRBD1 (5 bases). Trimming cost V 0 bases and J 5 bases, with 17 bases left between them. The CDR3 extends over 17 amino acids. CDR1 ENHRY and CDR2 SYGVKD come from the germline V gene. The CDR3, as DNA: TGTGCCATCAGTGAGTCCGAGGGGTCCCACTTCTATCAGCCCCAGCATTTT. Amino acids: CAISESEGSHFYQPQHF.

The chain has TRBV5-1 and TRBJ1-6; the D gene is possibly TRBD1 (5 bases). The V end lost 3 bases, the J end lost 8 bases, and 27 bases lay between the germline ends. Germline V gene data show CDR1 as SGHRS and CDR2 as YFSETQ. The CDR3 is 19 amino acids. This CDR3 reads CASSSDYGFGGGKYSPLHF. Here the CDR3 DNA reads TGCGCCAGCAGCTCCGATTATGGCTTCGGCGGGGGGAAGTATTCACCCCTCCACTTT.

This clonotype turned up a few times. The V call is TRBV27, the J call TRBJ2-7; perhaps D is TRBD1 or TRBD2 (5 bases each). Germline lookup yields CDR1 MNHEY and CDR2 SMNVEV (reference sequence). Trimming removed 8 bases at V and 5 bases at J, with 19 bases between. The CDR3 sequence is 14 residues long. The CDR3 is CASSGTPHIHEQYF. CDR3 DNA: TGTGCCAGCTCCGGGACCCCTCACATCCACGAGCAGTACTTC.

This clonotype has more than one count but fewer than ten. This sequence joins TRBV6-2 or TRBV6-3 and TRBJ1-1, with TRBD1 as a possible D gene (6 bases). CDR1 is MNHEY, CDR2 SVGEGT, per germline. V lost 6 bases, J lost 4 bases, and 12 bases lay in between. The CDR3 runs 13 residues. In DNA, the CDR3 is TGTGCCAGCAGCTGGGACATCGGCACTGAAGCTTTCTTT. This translates into CASSWDIGTEAFF.

The chain is built from TRBV2 and TRBJ2-3; TRBD2 matches at 9 bases. V trimming: 10 bases; J trimming: 1 base; junction bases outside the gene matches: 12. The CDR3 has 16 residues. Germline V CDR1 and CDR2: SNHLY, FYNNEI. CDR3 sequence reads: CATEERTSARTDTQYF. The CDR3 bases are TGTGCCACAGAGGAAAGGACTAGCGCCCGCACAGATACGCAGTATTTT. The full variable domain, with the rest looked up from reference TRBV2 and TRBJ2-3, is EPEVTQTPSHQVTQMGQEVILRCVPISNHLYFYWYRQILGQKVEFLVSFYNNEISEKSEIFDDQFSVERPDGSNFTLKIRSTKLEDSAMYFCATEERTSARTDTQYFGPGTRLTVL.